A single sample is the source of the 23 T cell receptor beta chains below, sequenced in a study of OX40 agonist ivuxolimab in advanced cancers. Assay used: immunoSEQ multiplex PCR; TCRdb lists only in-frame clones, some missing. Of roughly 70,000 clones in the sample, roughly four fifths are singletons; the top ten hold 0.4% to 0.45%. The sequencing used CD4+ or CD8+ T cells sorted from blood, collected in a trial of the OX40 agonist ivuxolimab. These receptors were obtained from an adult with an advanced solid tumor such as melanoma, head and neck, liver or kidney cancer.

The gene calls are TRBV28 and TRBJ1-3; no reliable D call. The CDR3 totals 15 residues. V lost 2 bases, J lost 0 bases, and 8 bases lay in between. Germline lookup yields CDR1 MDHEN and CDR2 SYDVKM. CDR3 nucleotides: TGTGCCAGCAGTTTAAACAGACCCTCTGGAAACACCATATATTTT. This sequence encodes CASSLNRPSGNTIYF.

The chain uses TRBV11-2 and TRBJ1-3, with D possibly matching TRBD1 (5 bases). This CDR3 region has 16 residues. V was shortened by 5 bases and J by 0 bases, with 14 bases between the two germline ends. CDR1 SGHAT and CDR2 FQNNGV come from the germline V gene. The CDR3 DNA is TGTGCCAGCAGCGTTACCGGGACTGCCTCTGGAAACACCATATATTTT. It specifies CASSVTGTASGNTIYF. Full variable domain (outside the CDR3, taken from reference TRBV11-2 and TRBJ1-3): EAGVAQSPRYKIIEKRQSVAFWCNPISGHATLYWYQQILGQGPKLLIQFQNNGVVDDSQLPKDRFSAERLKGVDSTLKIQPAKLEDSAVYLCASSVTGTASGNTIYFGEGSWLTVV.

V is TRBV5-1 and J is TRBJ1-6; no firm D call. The ends were cut back, 0 bases at V and 7 bases at J, with 11 bases in the middle. This CDR3 has 15 amino acids. Germline lookup yields CDR1 SGHRS and CDR2 YFSETQ. CDR3 coding DNA: TGCGCCAGCAGCTTGGAAGGGATTGGGAATTCACCCCTCCACTTT. Protein: CASSLEGIGNSPLHF. Supplemented by reference TRBV5-1 and TRBJ1-6, the full variable domain reads KAGVTQTPRYLIKTRGQQVTLSCSPISGHRSVSWYQQTPGQGLQFLFEYFSETQRNKGNFPGRFSGRQFSNSRSEMNVSTLELGDSALYLCASSLEGIGNSPLHFGNGTRLTVT.

This chain joins TRBV7-9 and TRBJ2-7; TRBD1 might be the D (6 bases). The V end lost 2 bases, the J end lost 7 bases, and 12 bases lay between the germline ends. The length of the CDR3 is 13 residues. CDR1 is SEHNR and CDR2 is FQNEAQ in the germline V gene (reference sequence). For the CDR3, the DNA is TGTGCCAGCAGCTTATACCCAGGGGTTGAGCAGTACTTC. It yields the protein CASSLYPGVEQYF.

This chain connects TRBV6-1 to TRBJ1-4, with no clear D. From germline, CDR1 is MNHNS and CDR2 SASEGT. V was shortened by 4 bases and J by 1 base, with 13 bases between the two germline ends. This CDR3 has 16 residues. CDR3 in amino acids: CASSVGLVRTNEKLFF. CDR3 coding DNA: TGTGCCAGCAGTGTGGGTCTCGTACGAACTAATGAAAAACTGTTTTTT.

The chain carries TRBV7-9 and TRBJ1-1; D unclear. Trimming pared 5 bases from V and 7 bases from J, leaving 8 bases between. The CDR3 extends over 11 amino acids. CDR1 is SEHNR, CDR2 FQNEAQ, per germline (reference sequence). The CDR3 region is CASSQNIEAFF. The CDR3 nucleotides are TGTGCCAGCAGCCAAAATATTGAAGCTTTCTTT. The complete variable domain, with remaining parts taken from reference TRBV7-9 and TRBJ1-1, reads DTGVSQNPRHKITKRGQNVTFRCDPISEHNRLYWYRQTLGQGPEFLTYFQNEAQLEKSRLLSDRFSAERPKGSFSTLEIQRTEQGDSAMYLCASSQNIEAFFGQGTRLTVV.

The chain uses TRBV7-9 and TRBJ1-4, with D possibly being TRBD1 (5 bases). Germline V gives CDR1 SEHNR, CDR2 FQNEAQ (reference sequence). The V end was cut by 6 bases, the J end by 8 bases, with 16 bases between. This CDR3 spans 14 amino acids. The CDR3 protein is CASSQDSHGEKLFF. DNA of the CDR3: TGTGCCAGCAGTCAAGACAGCCATGGGGAAAAACTGTTTTTT.

The chain combines TRBV19 with TRBJ2-3; D is perhaps TRBD2 (6 bases). This CDR3 is 16 amino acids long. The V end was cut by 3 bases, the J end by 0 bases, with 13 bases between. Germline CDR1 is LNHDA and CDR2 is SQIVND (reference sequence). In nucleotides, the CDR3 is TGTGCCAGTAGTATCCGGTCGGGGGTTAGCACAGATACGCAGTATTTT. Amino acids: CASSIRSGVSTDTQYF.

This rearrangement joins TRBV7-2 to TRBJ2-1; no reliable D call. Germline V gives CDR1 SGHTA, CDR2 FQGNSA. This CDR3 is 13 amino acids long. The V end lost 2 bases, the J end lost 10 bases, and 12 bases lay between the germline ends. The CDR3 region has the DNA TGTGCCAGCAGCTTATGGACGATTGGGGAGCAGTTCTTC. Protein product: CASSLWTIGEQFF.

This clone was seen at least ten times. The CDR3 sequence is CASRATDLRVDTQYF. In DNA form, the CDR3 reads TGTGCCAGCAGAGCTACCGACCTGCGGGTAGATACGCAGTATTTT. The chain carries TRBV2 and TRBJ2-3; D possibly corresponds to TRBD2 (5 bases). V gave up 6 bases and J gave up 5 bases, with 18 bases separating them. This CDR3 has 15 residues. Per the germline V gene, CDR1 is SNHLY and CDR2 is FYNNEI.

The chain carries TRBV28 and TRBJ2-1; 9 bases fit TRBD2. Germline trimming cut 3 bases from V and 0 bases from J; bases unmatched to any gene: 0. The germline CDR1 and CDR2 sequences are MDHEN and SYDVKM. This CDR3 is built from 15 residues. The CDR3 DNA follows: TGTGCCAGCAGTTTTAGCGGGAGCTCCTACAATGAGCAGTTCTTC. Amino acid sequence: CASSFSGSSYNEQFF.

This clone was found once. The chain carries TRBV7-7 and TRBJ2-3, with D tentatively TRBD2 (6 bases). The CDR3 runs to 14 residues. The germline V gene encodes CDR1 SSHAT and CDR2 FNYEAQ (reference sequence). Trimming removed 2 bases from V and 3 bases from J, with 9 bases in between. For the CDR3, the DNA is TGTGCCAGCAGCTTACTTAGCGGAACAGATACGCAGTATTTT. Amino acid sequence: CASSLLSGTDTQYF.

The DNA of the CDR3 is TGCGCCAGCAGCTTAAGACCTAGCCGAGAAGAGACCCAGTACTTC. Protein product: CASSLRPSREETQYF. The chain is built from TRBV5-1 and TRBJ2-5; possibly TRBD2 for D (5 bases). CDR1 SGHRS and CDR2 YFSETQ come from the germline V gene. Trimming left V 2 bases short and J 3 bases short, with 14 bases between. The CDR3 has 15 residues.

The rearrangement links TRBV2 to TRBJ2-1, with D tentatively TRBD2 (5 bases). The CDR3 covers 13 residues. CDR1 is SNHLY, CDR2 FYNNEI, per germline. Deletions cut 6 bases from V and 2 bases from J, with 8 bases between. The CDR3 protein is CASRRAPYNEQFF. The CDR3 DNA reads as TGTGCCAGCAGGAGGGCCCCCTACAATGAGCAGTTCTTC.

The table lists this clone with a few counts. The gene calls are TRBV9 and TRBJ2-2; 7 nucleotides line up with TRBD2. The ends lost 5 bases at V and 3 bases at J; junction bases unmatched: 4. Per germline, CDR1 SGDLS and CDR2 YYNGEE. This CDR3 spans 14 amino acids. The CDR3 loop reads CASRSGTDTGELFF. Written as DNA, the CDR3 is TGTGCCAGCAGGAGCGGGACCGACACCGGGGAGCTGTTTTTT.

The rearrangement links TRBV7-8 to TRBJ1-4; D remains unclear. CDR1 is SGHVS and CDR2 is FQNEAQ in the germline V gene. The CDR3 loop spans 14 amino acids. The germline V and J ends were trimmed by 5 bases and 8 bases, with 15 bases remaining between them. The chain's CDR3 is CASSKLRAAEKLFF. The CDR3 nucleotides read TGTGCCAGCAGCAAACTCCGGGCAGCAGAAAAACTGTTTTTT.

This chain joins TRBV4-1 and TRBJ2-3, with 10 bases that match TRBD1. Germline trimming cut 4 bases from V and 2 bases from J; bases unmatched to any gene: 12. This CDR3 is built from 18 residues. Germline-derived CDR1 and CDR2 are MGHRA and YSYEKL. The CDR3 loop reads CASSRGTGAPGHTDTQYF. The CDR3 nucleotides are TGCGCCAGCAGCCGCGGGACAGGGGCGCCCGGGCACACAGATACGCAGTATTTT.

The rearrangement joins TRBV29-1 to TRBJ2-1; either TRBD1 or TRBD2 may fit D (5 bases each). Germline V lookup: CDR1 SQVTM, CDR2 ANQGSEA. Trimming removed 1 base from V and 9 bases from J, with 22 bases in between. There are 16 residues in the CDR3. Here the CDR3 DNA reads TGCAGCGTTGAAGGTGATGGCAGGGAGTTTTTGCGTGAGCAGTTCTTC. Translated: CSVEGDGREFLREQFF.

V is TRBV6-1 and J is TRBJ1-4; no reliable D call. Trimming took off 2 bases at V and 8 bases at J, with 6 bases between the two ends. From germline, CDR1 is MNHNS and CDR2 SASEGT. The CDR3 sequence is 12 residues long. CDR3 nucleotides: TGTGCCAGCAGTGAACGGGGAGAAAAACTGTTTTTT. Translation gives CASSERGEKLFF.

The chain employs TRBV18 and TRBJ1-2; weak D call: TRBD1 (6 bases). In germline, CDR1 is KGHSH, CDR2 LQKENI. The V and J ends lost 1 base and 7 bases respectively, with 13 bases between them. The CDR3 has 14 residues. The DNA for the CDR3 is TGTGCCAGCTCACCACGAAACAGGGACCCTGGCTACACCTTC. It is translated as CASSPRNRDPGYTF.

V gene TRBV4-1 combines with J gene TRBJ1-1; possible D gene TRBD1, 5 bases. Trimming took off 4 bases at V and 0 bases at J, with 12 bases between the two ends. Germline values: CDR1 MGHRA, CDR2 YSYEKL. This CDR3 comprises 15 residues. The CDR3 spells CASSLADSLNTEAFF. CDR3 nucleotide sequence: TGCGCCAGCAGCCTCGCCGACAGTCTGAACACTGAAGCTTTCTTT.

The V gene is TRBV19, the J gene TRBJ2-3; D may be TRBD1 (6 bases). V dropped 7 bases and J dropped 2 bases, with 22 bases sitting between them. Per the germline V gene, CDR1 is LNHDA and CDR2 is SQIVND (reference sequence). This CDR3 contains 17 residues. CDR3 sequence reads: CASKGDLGIGHTDTQYF. The CDR3 coding sequence is TGTGCCAGTAAGGGGGATTTGGGGATCGGACACACAGATACGCAGTATTTT.

The chain uses TRBV4-3 and TRBJ1-3, with TRBD1 matching 12 bases. The CDR3 is made up of 16 amino acids. From germline, CDR1 is LGHNA and CDR2 YSLEER. The trim removed 4 bases at V and 8 bases at J, leaving 9 bases unmatched. The CDR3 sequence: CASSLGTGGFSYTIYF. In DNA, the CDR3 is TGCGCCAGCAGCCTAGGGACAGGGGGCTTTAGTTACACCATATATTTT.